This T cell receptor beta chain comes out of a study of T cells in Graves' hyperthyroidism and ophthalmopathy. This CDR3 has 15 amino acids. V was trimmed by 5 bases and J by 0 bases, leaving 13 bases between them. CDR1 and CDR2 (germline): SGHAT, FQNNGV. Amplified TCR beta CDR3 regions came from RNA transcripts. Carried out on the TCR CDR3, a first-round RT-PCR used the HTBI primer set. Using its own MiXCR run on the multiplex PCR reads, TCRdb lists one record per CDR3 protein. The sample consists of a few hundred thousand distinct CDR3 sequences, around 13% of them appearing once. Study-wide points: A median 6.5 months before onset, the model predicted ophthalmopathy.

This clonotype has ten or more counts. Antigen specificity is unknown. The J gene is TRBJ1-1, the V gene TRBV11-2, with D unclear. The receptor was isolated from a woman aged 18-35 years with Graves' hyperthyroidism. Specimen: blood. The CDR3 coding sequence is TGTGCCAGCAGCCCGAGCAGAGAGATGAACACTGAAGCTTTCTTT. Its translation is CASSPSREMNTEAFF.